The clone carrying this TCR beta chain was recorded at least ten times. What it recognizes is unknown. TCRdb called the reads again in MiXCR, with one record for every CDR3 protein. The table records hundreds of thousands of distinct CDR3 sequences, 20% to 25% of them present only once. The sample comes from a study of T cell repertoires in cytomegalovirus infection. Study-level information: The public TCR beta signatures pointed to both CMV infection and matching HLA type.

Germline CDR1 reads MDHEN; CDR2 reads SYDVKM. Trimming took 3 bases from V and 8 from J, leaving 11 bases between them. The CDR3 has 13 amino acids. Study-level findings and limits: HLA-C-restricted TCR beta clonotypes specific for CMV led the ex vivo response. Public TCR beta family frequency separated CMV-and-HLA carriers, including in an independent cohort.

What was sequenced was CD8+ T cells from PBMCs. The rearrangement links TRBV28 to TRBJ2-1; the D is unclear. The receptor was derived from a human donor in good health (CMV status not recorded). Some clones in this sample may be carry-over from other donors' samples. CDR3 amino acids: CASSFSPRDEQFF. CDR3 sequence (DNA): TGTGCCAGCAGTTTTTCCCCCCGGGATGAGCAGTTCTTC. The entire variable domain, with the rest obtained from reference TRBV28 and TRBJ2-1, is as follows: DVKVTQSSRYLVKRTGEKVFLECVQDMDHENMFWYRQDPGLGLRLIYFSYDVKMKEKGDIPEGYSVSREKKERFSLILESASTNQTSMYLCASSFSPRDEQFFGPGTRLTVL.